The rows below give T cell receptor beta chains drawn from one sample of a study of blood T cells in healthy people across ages. TCRdb re-analysed the 5' RACE reads in MiXCR, keeping a single row per CDR3 protein. This repertoire shows roughly 730,000 distinct CDR3 sequences, roughly 56% found once; its top ten account for 25% to 30%. The source material was blood. The receptors shown here come from a man aged 40-49 years in good health. Both conserved end residues are part of each CDR3. A D gene is named only where the DNA matches it firmly. A clone size is listed for some rows: how often the clone was seen (once, few, many), or a class if it is expanded.

CDR3aa: CASSLGPGRRDYEQYF; CDR3nt: TGCGCCAGCAGCTTGGGTCCGGGACGGCGAGACTACGAGCAGTACTTC; abundance: few; d_gene: .; j_gene: TRBJ2-7; v_gene: TRBV5-1
CDR3aa: CATSSSGGQPYF; CDR3nt: TGTGCCACCAGCAGCAGTGGGGGACAGCCGTACTTC; abundance: few; d_gene: TRBD1; j_gene: TRBJ2-7; v_gene: TRBV15
CDR3aa: CASSPSTGGDTQYF; CDR3nt: TGTGCCAGCAGTCCATCGACAGGGGGGGATACGCAGTATTTT; abundance: .; d_gene: TRBD1; j_gene: TRBJ2-3; v_gene: TRBV6-4
CDR3aa: CASTNTNTEAFF; CDR3nt: TGCGCCAGCACCAACACGAACACTGAAGCTTTCTTT; abundance: .; d_gene: .; j_gene: TRBJ1-1; v_gene: TRBV5-1
CDR3aa: CASSLVPGQGHADTQYF; CDR3nt: TGTGCCAGCAGTTTAGTCCCGGGACAGGGTCACGCAGATACGCAGTATTTT; abundance: .; d_gene: TRBD1; j_gene: TRBJ2-3; v_gene: TRBV28
CDR3aa: CASSLFGRGGTTQYF; CDR3nt: TGTGCCAGCAGTTTATTTGGGCGGGGGGGTACGACCCAGTACTTC; abundance: .; d_gene: TRBD2; j_gene: TRBJ2-5; v_gene: TRBV12-3/TRBV12-4
CDR3aa: CAIKTGGLNTEAFF; CDR3nt: TGTGCCATCAAGACAGGGGGGCTTAACACTGAAGCTTTCTTT; abundance: .; d_gene: TRBD1; j_gene: TRBJ1-1; v_gene: TRBV10-3
CDR3aa: CSADGDSSGRTDTQYF; CDR3nt: TGCAGTGCTGACGGGGACTCTAGCGGACGCACAGATACGCAGTATTTT; abundance: .; d_gene: TRBD2; j_gene: TRBJ2-3; v_gene: TRBV20-1
CDR3aa: CSARAGAGVGNEQFF; CDR3nt: TGCAGTGCCCGAGCGGGAGCGGGGGTAGGAAATGAGCAGTTCTTC; abundance: .; d_gene: TRBD2; j_gene: TRBJ2-1; v_gene: TRBV20-1
CDR3aa: CAINPGTASYEQYF; CDR3nt: TGTGCCATCAACCCCGGGACAGCCTCCTACGAGCAGTACTTC; abundance: .; d_gene: .; j_gene: TRBJ2-7; v_gene: TRBV21-1
CDR3aa: CASSYASQREVPDTQYF; CDR3nt: TGTGCCAGCAGTTACGCATCACAGCGGGAGGTCCCAGATACGCAGTATTTT; abundance: .; d_gene: TRBD2; j_gene: TRBJ2-3; v_gene: TRBV6-5
CDR3aa: CASRTGENIQYF; CDR3nt: TGTGCCAGCCGGACAGGGGAAAACATTCAGTACTTC; abundance: few; d_gene: TRBD1; j_gene: TRBJ2-4; v_gene: TRBV6-2/TRBV6-3